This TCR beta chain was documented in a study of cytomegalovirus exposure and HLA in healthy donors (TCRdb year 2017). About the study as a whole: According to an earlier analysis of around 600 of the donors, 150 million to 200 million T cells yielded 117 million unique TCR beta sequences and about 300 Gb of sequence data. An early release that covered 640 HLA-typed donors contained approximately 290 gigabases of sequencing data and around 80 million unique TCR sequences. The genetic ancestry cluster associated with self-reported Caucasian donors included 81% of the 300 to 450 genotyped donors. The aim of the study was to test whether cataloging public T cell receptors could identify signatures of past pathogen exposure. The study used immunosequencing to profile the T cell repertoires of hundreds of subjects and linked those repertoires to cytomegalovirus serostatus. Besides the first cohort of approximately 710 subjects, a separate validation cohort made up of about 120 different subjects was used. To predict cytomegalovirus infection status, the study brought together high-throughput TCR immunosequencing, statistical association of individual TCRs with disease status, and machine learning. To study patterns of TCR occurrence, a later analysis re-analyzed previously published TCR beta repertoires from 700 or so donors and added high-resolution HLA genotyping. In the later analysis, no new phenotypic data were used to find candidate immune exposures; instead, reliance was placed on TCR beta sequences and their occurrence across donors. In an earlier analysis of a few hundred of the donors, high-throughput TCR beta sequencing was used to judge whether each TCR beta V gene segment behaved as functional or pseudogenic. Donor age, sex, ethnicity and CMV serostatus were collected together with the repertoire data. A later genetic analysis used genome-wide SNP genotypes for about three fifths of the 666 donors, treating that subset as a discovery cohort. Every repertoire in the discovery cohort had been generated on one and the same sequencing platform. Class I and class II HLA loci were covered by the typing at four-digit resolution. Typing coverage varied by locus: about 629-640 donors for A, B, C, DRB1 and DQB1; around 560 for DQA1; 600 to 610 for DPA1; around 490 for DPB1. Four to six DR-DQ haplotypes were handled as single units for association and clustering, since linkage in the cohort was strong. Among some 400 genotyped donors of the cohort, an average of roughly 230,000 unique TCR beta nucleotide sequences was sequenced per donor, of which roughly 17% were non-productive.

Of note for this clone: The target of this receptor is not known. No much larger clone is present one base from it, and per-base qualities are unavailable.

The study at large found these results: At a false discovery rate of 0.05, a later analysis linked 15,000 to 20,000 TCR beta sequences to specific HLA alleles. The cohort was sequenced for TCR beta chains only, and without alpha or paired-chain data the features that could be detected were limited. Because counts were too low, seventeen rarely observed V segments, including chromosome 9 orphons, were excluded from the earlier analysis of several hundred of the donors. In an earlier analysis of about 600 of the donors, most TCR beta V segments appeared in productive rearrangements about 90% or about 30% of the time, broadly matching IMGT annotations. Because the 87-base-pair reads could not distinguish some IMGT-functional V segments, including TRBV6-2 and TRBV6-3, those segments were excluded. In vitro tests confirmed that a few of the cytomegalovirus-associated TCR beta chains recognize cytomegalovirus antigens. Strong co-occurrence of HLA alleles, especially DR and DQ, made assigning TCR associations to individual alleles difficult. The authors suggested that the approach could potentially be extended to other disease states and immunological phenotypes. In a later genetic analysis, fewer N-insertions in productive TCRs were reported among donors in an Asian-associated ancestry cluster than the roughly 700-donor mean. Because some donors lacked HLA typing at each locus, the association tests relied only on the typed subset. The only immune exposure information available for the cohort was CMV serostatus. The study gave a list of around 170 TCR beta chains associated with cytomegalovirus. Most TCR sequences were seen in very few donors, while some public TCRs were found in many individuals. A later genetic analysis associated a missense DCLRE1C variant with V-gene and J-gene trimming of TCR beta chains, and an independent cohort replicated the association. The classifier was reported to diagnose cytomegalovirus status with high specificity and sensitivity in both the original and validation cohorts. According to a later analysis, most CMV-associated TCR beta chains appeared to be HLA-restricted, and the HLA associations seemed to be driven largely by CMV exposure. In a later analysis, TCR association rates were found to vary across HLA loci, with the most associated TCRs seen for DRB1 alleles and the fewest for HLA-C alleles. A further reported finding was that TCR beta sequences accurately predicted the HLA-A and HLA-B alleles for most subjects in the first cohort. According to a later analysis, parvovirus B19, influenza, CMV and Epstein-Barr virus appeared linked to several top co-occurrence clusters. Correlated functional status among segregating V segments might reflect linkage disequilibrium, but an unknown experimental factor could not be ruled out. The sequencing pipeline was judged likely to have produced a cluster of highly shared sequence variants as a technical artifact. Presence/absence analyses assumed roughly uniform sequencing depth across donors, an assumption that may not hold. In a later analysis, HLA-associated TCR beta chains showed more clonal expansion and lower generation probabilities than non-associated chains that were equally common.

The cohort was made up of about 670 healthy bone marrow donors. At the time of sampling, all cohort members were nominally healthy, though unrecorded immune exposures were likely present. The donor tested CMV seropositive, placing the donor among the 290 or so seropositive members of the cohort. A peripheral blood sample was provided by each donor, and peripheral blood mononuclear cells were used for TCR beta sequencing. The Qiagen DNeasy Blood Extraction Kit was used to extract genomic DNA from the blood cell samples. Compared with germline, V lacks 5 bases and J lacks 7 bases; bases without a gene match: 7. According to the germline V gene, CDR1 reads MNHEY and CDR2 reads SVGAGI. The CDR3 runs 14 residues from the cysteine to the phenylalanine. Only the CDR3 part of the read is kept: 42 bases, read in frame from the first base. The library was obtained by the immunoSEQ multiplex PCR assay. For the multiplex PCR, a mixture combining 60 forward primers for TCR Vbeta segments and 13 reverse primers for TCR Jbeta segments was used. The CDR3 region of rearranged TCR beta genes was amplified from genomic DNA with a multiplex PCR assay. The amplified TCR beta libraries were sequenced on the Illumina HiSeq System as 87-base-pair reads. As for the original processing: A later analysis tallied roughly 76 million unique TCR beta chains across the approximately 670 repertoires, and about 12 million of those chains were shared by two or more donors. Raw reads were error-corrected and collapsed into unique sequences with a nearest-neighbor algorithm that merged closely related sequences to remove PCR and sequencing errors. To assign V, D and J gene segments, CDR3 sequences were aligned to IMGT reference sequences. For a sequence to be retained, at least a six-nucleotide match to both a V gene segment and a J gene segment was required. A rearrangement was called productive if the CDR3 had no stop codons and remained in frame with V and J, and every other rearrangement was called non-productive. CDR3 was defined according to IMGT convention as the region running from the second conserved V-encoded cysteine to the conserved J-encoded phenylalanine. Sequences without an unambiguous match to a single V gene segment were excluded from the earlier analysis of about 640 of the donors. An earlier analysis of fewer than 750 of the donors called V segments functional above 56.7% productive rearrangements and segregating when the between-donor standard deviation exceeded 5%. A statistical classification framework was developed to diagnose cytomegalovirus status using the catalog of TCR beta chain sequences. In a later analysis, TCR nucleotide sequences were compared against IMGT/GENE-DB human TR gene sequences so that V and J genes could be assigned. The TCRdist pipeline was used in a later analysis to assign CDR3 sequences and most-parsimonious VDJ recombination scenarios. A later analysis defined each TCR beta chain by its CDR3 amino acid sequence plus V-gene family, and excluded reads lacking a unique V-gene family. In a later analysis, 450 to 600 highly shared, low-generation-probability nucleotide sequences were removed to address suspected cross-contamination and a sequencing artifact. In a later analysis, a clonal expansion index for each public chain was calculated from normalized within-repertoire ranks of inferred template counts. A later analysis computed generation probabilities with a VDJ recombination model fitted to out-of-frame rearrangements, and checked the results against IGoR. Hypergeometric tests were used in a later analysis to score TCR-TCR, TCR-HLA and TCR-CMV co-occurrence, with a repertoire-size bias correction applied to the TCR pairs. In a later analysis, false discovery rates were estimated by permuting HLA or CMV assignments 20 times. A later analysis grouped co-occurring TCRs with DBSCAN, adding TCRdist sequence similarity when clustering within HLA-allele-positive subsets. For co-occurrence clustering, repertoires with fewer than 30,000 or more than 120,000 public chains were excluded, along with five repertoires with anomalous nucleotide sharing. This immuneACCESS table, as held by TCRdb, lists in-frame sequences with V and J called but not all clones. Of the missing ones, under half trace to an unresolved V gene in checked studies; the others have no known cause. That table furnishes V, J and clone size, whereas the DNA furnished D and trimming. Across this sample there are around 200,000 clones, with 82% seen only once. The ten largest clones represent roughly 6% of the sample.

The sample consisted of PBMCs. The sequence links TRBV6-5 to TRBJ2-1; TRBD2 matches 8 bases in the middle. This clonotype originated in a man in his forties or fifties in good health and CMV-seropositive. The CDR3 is CASSPTSGSNEQFF. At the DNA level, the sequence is TGTGCCAGCAGTCCGACGAGCGGGAGTAATGAGCAGTTCTTC.